Sequencing of this TCR beta chain was carried out in a study of blood T cell repertoires in COVID-19. In the study overall: Spain, Italy and the United States supplied samples that represented acute and convalescent COVID-19.

Germline CDR1 is SGHTA and CDR2 is FQGNSA. The CDR3 loop spans 17 amino acids. J was trimmed by 6 bases and V by 5 bases; bases with no gene match: 8. Original processing methods: Researchers report that nucleated cell counts were estimated from reference gene primer amplification. Produced via immunoSEQ multiplex PCR; TCRdb's table is partial and in-frame only. That table furnishes V, J and clone size, whereas the DNA furnished D and trimming. The sample shows approximately 140,000 clones, about 80% of them seen only once. This clone was detected a few times. The sample consisted of peripheral blood. This receptor was identified in a woman of 80 years or more in a cohort sampled during active or convalescent COVID-19. The chain employs TRBV7-2 and TRBJ2-1; 15 nucleotides match TRBD2. The CDR3 reads CASSPGVGLAGGNEQFF. CDR3 DNA sequence: TGTGCCAGCAGCCCTGGGGTGGGACTAGCGGGGGGCAATGAGCAGTTCTTC.